This TCR beta chain was obtained from a study of blood T cell repertoires in COVID-19. Overall study context: Sources were T cells, B-cell-depleted T cells, or PBMCs; the material itself was cDNA or gDNA.

There are 14 residues in the CDR3. The germline V gene encodes CDR1 SNHLY and CDR2 FYNNEI. V dropped 3 bases and J dropped 6 bases, with 15 bases sitting between them. In assigning cohorts, the study relied on participant-reported clinical history. Either two negative PCRs, clearance, or symptom resolution qualified Cohort 3 donors as recovered. Sequencing used immunoSEQ multiplex PCR; TCRdb keeps in-frame clones, though not all of them. The sample shows about 250,000 clones, roughly 90% of them seen only once. Specimen: PBMCs or T cells enriched from blood (not recorded which). The chain uses TRBV2 and TRBJ2-7; the D gene is possibly TRBD1 (5 bases). The sequence was obtained from a woman aged 45 to 65 who had recovered from COVID-19. This CDR3 is CASSDVVSRGEQYF. The DNA of the CDR3 is TGTGCCAGCAGTGATGTCGTTTCTAGGGGCGAGCAGTACTTC.